The source of this TCR beta chain is a study of blood T cell repertoires in COVID-19. As for the study in general: Acute and convalescent COVID-19 specimens originated in the United States, Italy and Spain. T cells, B-cell-depleted T cells, or PBMCs supplied cDNA or gDNA.

In the authors' workflow: Researchers report that nucleated cell counts were estimated from reference gene primer amplification. The repertoire was sequenced with immunoSEQ multiplex PCR; TCRdb's copy has only in-frame clones and lacks some. V and J calls plus clone size are reproduced from that table; the DNA served to infer D and trimming. Here the sample spans roughly 220,000 clones, more than 75% being singletons. The CDR3 sequence is 13 residues long. Trimming left V 7 bases short and J 0 bases short, with 10 bases between. The germline gives CDR1 MNHEY, CDR2 SVGAGI. V and J are TRBV6-5 and TRBJ2-7; maybe TRBD1 (5 bases). The sequencing input was peripheral blood. This TCR derives from a man in his sixties with acute or convalescent COVID-19. The CDR3 region is CASTGHLSYEQYF. DNA for the CDR3: TGTGCCAGCACCGGACATCTCTCCTACGAGCAGTACTTC.